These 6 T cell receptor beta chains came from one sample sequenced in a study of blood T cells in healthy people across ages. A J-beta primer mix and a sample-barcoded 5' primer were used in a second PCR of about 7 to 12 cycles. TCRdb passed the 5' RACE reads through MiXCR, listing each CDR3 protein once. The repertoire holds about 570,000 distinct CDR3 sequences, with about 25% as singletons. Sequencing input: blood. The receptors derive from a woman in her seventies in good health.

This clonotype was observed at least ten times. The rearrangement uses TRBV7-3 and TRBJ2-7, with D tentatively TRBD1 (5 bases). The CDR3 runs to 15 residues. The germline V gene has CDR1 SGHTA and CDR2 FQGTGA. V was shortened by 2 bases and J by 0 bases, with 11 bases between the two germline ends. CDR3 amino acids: CASSLFAGISYEQYF. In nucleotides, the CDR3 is TGTGCCAGCAGCTTATTCGCAGGGATCTCCTACGAGCAGTACTTC.

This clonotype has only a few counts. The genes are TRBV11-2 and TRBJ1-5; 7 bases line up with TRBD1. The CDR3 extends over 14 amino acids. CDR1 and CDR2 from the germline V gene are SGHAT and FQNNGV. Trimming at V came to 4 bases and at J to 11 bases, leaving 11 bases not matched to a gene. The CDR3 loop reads CASSSRGDRVSQHF. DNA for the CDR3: TGTGCCAGCAGCTCTAGGGGCGACAGGGTGTCCCAGCATTTT.

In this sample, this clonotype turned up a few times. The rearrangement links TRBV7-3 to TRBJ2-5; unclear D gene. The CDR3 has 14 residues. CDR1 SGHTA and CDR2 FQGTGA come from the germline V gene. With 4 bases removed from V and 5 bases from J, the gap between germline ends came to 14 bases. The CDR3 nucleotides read TGTGCCAGCAGCTCGGACGGAACGAGGGAGACCCAGTACTTC. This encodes CASSSDGTRETQYF.

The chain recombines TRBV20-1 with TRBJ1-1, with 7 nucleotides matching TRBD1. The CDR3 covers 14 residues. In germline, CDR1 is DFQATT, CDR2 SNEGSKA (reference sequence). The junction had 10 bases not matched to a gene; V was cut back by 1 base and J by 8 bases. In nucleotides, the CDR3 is TGCAGTGCTAGAGGACAGGGAGGAATGGGCGAAGCTTTCTTT. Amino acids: CSARGQGGMGEAFF.

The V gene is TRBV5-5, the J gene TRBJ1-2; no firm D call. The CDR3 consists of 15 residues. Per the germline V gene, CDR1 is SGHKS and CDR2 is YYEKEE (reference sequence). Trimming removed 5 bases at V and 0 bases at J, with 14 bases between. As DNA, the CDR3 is TGTGCCAGCAGGTCGGAAACAGAATCTAACTATGGCTACACCTTC. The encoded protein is CASRSETESNYGYTF. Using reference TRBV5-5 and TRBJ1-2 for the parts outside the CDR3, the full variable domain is DAGVTQSPTHLIKTRGQQVTLRCSPISGHKSVSWYQQVLGQGPQFIFQYYEKEERGRGNFPDRFSARQFPNYSSELNVNALLLGDSALYLCASRSETESNYGYTFGSGTRLTVV.

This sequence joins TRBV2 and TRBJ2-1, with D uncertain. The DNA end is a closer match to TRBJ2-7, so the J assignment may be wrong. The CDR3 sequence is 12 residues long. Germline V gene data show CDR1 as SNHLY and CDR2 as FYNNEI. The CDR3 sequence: CASSPEFYEQYF. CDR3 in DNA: TGTGCCAGCAGTCCAGAGTTTTACGAGCAGTACTTC.